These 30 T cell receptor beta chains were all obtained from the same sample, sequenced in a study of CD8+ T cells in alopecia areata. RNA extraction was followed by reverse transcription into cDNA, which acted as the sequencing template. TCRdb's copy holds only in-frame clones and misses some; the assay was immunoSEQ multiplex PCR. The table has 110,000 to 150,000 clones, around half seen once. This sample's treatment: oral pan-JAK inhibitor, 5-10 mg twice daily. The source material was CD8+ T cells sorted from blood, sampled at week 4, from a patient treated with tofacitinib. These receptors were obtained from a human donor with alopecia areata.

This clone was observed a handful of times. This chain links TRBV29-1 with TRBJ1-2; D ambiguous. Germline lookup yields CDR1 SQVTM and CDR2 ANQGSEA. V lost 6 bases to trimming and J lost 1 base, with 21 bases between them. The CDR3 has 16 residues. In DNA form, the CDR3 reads TGCAGCGTCGTACCGGGCTCCCACGGCGATAACTATGGCTACACCTTC. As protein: CSVVPGSHGDNYGYTF.

The CDR3 DNA sequence: TGCGCCAGCAGCCATAATAGCGGGGGGCATAACGAGCAGTACTTC. It encodes CASSHNSGGHNEQYF. The J gene is TRBJ2-7, the V gene TRBV4-3; 10 nucleotides agree with TRBD2. Germline lookup yields CDR1 LGHNA and CDR2 YSLEER. The V segment lost 3 bases and the J segment 5 bases; nucleotides outside the gene matches: 7. The CDR3 extends over 15 amino acids.

The CDR3 nucleotides read TGTGCCAGCACCCACCTCAAGGATTCCGCCCGATATGGCTACACCTTC. Residues: CASTHLKDSARYGYTF. The chain links TRBV7-8 to TRBJ1-2, with D unclear. Trimming left V 7 bases short and J 5 bases short, with 23 bases between. The CDR3 is made up of 16 amino acids. Germline V gene data show CDR1 as SGHVS and CDR2 as FQNEAQ. The full variable domain, with the rest looked up from reference TRBV7-8 and TRBJ1-2, is GAGVSQSPRYKVAKRGQDVALRCDPISGHVSLFWYQQALGQGPEFLTYFQNEAQLDKSGLPSDRFFAERPEGSVSTLKIQRTQQEDSAVYLCASTHLKDSARYGYTFGSGTRLTVV.

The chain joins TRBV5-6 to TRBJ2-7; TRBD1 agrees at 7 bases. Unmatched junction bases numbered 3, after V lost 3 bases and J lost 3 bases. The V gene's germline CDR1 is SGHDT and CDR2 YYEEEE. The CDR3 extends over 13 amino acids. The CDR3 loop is CASSWGTDYEQYF. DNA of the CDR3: TGTGCCAGCAGCTGGGGGACAGACTACGAGCAGTACTTC. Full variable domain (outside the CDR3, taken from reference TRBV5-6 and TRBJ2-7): DAGVTQSPTHLIKTRGQQVTLRCSPKSGHDTVSWYQQALGQGPQFIFQYYEEEERQRGNFPDRFSGHQFPNYSSELNVNALLLGDSALYLCASSWGTDYEQYFGPGTRLTVT.

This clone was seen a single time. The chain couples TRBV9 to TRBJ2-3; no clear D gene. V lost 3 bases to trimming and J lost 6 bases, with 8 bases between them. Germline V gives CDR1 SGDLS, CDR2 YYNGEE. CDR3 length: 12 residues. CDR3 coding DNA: TGTGCCAGCAGCGCCTGGGGTGATACGCAGTATTTT. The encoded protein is CASSAWGDTQYF.

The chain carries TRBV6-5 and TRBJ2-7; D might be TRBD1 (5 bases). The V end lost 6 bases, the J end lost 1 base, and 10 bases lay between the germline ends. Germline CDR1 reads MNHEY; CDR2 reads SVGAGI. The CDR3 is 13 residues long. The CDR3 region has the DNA TGTGCCAGCAGGGGGCCGGAGTCCTACGAGCAGTACTTC. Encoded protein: CASRGPESYEQYF.

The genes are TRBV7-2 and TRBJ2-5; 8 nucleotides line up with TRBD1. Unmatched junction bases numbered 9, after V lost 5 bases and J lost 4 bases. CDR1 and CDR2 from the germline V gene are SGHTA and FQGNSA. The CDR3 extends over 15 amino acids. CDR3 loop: CASSVGQGGSETQYF. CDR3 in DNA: TGTGCCAGCAGCGTCGGACAGGGAGGTTCAGAGACCCAGTACTTC.

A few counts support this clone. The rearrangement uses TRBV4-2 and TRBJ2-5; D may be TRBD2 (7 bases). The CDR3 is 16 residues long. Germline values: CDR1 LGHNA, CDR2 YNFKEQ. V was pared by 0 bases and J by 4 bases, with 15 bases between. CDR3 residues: CASSQDPGGQPETQYF. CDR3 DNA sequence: TGTGCCAGCAGCCAAGATCCCGGGGGGCAGCCAGAGACCCAGTACTTC.

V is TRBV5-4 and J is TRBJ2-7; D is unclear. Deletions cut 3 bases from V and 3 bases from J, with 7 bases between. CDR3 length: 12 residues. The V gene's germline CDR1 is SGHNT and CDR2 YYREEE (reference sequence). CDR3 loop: CASSSTFYEQYF. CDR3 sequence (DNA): TGTGCCAGCAGCTCTACCTTCTACGAGCAGTACTTC.

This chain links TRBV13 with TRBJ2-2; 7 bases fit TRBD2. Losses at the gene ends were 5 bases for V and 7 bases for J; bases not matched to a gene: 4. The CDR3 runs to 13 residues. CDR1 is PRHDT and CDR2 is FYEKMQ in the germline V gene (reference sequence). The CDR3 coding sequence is TGTGCCAGCAGCATCGGGGACTACGGGGAGCTGTTTTTT. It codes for CASSIGDYGELFF.

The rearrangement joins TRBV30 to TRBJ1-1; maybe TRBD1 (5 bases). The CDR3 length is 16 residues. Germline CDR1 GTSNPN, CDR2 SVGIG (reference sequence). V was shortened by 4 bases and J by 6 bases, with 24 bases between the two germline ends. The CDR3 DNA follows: TGTGCCTGGAACTATGATGTGGCAGGGTCTAATCCTGAAGCTTTCTTT. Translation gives CAWNYDVAGSNPEAFF.

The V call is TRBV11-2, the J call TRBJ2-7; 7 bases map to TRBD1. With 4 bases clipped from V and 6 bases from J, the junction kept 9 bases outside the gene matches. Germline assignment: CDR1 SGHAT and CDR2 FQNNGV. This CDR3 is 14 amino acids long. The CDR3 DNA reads TGTGCCAGCAGCTGGGTTACAGGGGTAAGCGAGCAGTACTTC. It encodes CASSWVTGVSEQYF.

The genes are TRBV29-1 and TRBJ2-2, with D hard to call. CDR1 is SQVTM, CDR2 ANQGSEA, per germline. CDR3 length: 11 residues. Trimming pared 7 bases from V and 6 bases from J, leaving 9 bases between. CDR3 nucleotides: TGCAGCGCTATGACGGCCGGGGAGCTGTTTTTT. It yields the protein CSAMTAGELFF.

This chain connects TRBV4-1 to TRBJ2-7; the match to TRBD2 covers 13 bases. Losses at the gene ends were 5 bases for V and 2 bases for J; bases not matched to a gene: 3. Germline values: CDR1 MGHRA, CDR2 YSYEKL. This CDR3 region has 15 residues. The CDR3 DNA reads TGCGCCAGCAGCGAAACTAGCGGGGGGGCCTACGAGCAGTACTTC. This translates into CASSETSGGAYEQYF.

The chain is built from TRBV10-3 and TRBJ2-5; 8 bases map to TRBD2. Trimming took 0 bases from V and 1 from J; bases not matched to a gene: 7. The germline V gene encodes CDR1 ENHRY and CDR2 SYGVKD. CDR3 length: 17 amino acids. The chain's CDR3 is CAISESASGGLQETQYF. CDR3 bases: TGTGCCATCAGTGAGTCGGCGAGCGGGGGACTCCAAGAGACCCAGTACTTC.

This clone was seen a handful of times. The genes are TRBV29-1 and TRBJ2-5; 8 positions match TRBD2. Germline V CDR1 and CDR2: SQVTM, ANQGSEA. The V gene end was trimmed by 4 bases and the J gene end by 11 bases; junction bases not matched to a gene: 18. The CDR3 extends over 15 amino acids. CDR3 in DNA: TGCAGCGTTGCGGGGGGGGCCATCAACCCGGAGGAGCAGTACTTC. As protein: CSVAGGAINPEEQYF.

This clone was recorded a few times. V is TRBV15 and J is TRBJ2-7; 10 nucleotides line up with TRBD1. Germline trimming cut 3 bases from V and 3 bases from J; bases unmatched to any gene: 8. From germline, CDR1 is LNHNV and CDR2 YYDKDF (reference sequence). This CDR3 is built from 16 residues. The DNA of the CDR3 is TGTGCCACCAGCAGGGAAGCAGGGACAGGGGACTACGAGCAGTACTTC. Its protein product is CATSREAGTGDYEQYF. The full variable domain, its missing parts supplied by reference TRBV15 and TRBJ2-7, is DAMVIQNPRYQVTQFGKPVTLSCSQTLNHNVMYWYQQKSSQAPKLLFHYYDKDFNNEADTPDNFQSRRPNTSFCFLDIRSPGLGDTAMYLCATSREAGTGDYEQYFGPGTRLTVT.

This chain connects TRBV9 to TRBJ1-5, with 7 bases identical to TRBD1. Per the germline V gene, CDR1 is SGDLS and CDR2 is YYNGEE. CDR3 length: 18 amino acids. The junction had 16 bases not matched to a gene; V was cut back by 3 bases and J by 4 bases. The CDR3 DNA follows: TGTGCCAGCAGCGGAGACAGGGTAATGTGGTTAGCAAATCAGCCCCAGCATTTT. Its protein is CASSGDRVMWLANQPQHF.

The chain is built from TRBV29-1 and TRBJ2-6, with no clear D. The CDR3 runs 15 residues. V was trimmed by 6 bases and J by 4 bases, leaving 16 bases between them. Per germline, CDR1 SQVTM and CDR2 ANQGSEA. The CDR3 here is CSVRDYSGGANVLTF. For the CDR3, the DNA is TGCAGCGTAAGAGATTATTCCGGGGGGGCCAACGTCCTGACTTTC.

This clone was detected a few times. In DNA, the CDR3 is TGTGCCAGCAGAACCGTGGACGATGGGGAGCTGTTTTTT. The encoded protein is CASRTVDDGELFF. V usage is TRBV2 and J usage is TRBJ2-2; no definite D call. Trimming took off 6 bases at V and 8 bases at J, with 13 bases between the two ends. CDR3 size: 13 residues. In germline, CDR1 is SNHLY, CDR2 FYNNEI.

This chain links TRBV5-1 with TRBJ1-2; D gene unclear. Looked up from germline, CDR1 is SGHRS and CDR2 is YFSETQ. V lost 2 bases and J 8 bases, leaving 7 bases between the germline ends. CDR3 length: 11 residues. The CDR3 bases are TGCGCCAGCAGCTTCGGGGTCGGCTACACCTTC. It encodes CASSFGVGYTF. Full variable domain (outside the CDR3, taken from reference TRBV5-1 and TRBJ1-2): KAGVTQTPRYLIKTRGQQVTLSCSPISGHRSVSWYQQTPGQGLQFLFEYFSETQRNKGNFPGRFSGRQFSNSRSEMNVSTLELGDSALYLCASSFGVGYTFGSGTRLTVV.

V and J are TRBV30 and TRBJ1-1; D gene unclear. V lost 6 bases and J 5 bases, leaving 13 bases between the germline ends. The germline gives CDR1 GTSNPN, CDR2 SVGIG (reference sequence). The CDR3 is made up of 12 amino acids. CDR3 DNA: TGTGCCTGCCTCTCGGCGTGGACTGAAGCTTTCTTT. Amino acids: CACLSAWTEAFF.

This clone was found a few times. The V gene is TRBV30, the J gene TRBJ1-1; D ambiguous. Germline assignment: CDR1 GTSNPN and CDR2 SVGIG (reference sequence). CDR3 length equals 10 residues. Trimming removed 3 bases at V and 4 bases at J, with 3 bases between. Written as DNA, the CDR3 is TGTGCCTGGAGCCGCACTGAAGCTTTCTTT. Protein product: CAWSRTEAFF. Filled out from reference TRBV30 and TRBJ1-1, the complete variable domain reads SQTIHQWPATLVQPVGSPLSLECTVEGTSNPNLYWYRQAAGRGLQLLFYSVGIGQISSEVPQNLSASRPQDRQFILSSKKLLLSDSGFYLCAWSRTEAFFGQGTRLTVV.

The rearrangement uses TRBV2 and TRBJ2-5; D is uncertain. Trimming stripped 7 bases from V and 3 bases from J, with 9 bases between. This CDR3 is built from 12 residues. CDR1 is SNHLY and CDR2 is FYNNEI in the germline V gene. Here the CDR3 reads CASKWAEETQYF. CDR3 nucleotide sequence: TGTGCCAGCAAGTGGGCAGAAGAGACCCAGTACTTC.

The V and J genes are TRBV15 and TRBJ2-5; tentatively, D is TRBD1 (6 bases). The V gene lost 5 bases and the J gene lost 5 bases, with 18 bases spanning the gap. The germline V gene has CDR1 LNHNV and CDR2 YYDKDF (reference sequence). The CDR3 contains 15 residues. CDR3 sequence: CATSRTVRPGETQYF. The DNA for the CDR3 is TGTGCCACCAGCCGGACAGTCCGCCCGGGGGAGACCCAGTACTTC.

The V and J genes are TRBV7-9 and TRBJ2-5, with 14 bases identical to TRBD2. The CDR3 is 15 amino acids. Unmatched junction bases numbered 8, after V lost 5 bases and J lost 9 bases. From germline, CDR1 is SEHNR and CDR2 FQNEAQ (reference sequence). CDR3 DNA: TGTGCCAGCAGCCCCACCCTGGGACTAGCGGGGGCCCAGTACTTC. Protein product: CASSPTLGLAGAQYF.

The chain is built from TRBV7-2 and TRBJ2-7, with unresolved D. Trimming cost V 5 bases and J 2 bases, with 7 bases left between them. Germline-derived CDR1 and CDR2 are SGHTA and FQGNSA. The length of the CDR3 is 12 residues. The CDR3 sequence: CASSPQTYEQYF. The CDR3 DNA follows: TGTGCCAGCAGCCCCCAGACCTACGAGCAGTACTTC.

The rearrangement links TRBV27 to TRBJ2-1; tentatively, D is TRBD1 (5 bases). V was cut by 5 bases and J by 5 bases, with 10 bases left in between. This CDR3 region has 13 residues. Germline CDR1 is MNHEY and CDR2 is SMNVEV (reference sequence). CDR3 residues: CASSTRQNNEQFF. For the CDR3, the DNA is TGTGCCAGCAGTACTCGACAGAACAATGAGCAGTTCTTC.

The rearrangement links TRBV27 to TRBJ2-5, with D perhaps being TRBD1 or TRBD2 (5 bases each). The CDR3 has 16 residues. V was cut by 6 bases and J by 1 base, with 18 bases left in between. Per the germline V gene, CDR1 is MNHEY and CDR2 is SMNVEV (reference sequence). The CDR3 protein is CASSPRDLRLQETQYF. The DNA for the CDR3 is TGTGCCAGCAGCCCCCGGGACCTCCGCCTCCAAGAGACCCAGTACTTC.

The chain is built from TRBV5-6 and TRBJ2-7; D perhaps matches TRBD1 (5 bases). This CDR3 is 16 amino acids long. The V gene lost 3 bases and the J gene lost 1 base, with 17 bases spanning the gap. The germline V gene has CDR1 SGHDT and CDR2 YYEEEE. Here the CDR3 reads CASSSRQILLSYEQYF. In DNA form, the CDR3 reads TGTGCCAGCAGCTCCCGACAGATCCTTCTTTCCTACGAGCAGTACTTC.